This T cell receptor (beta chain) was recovered during a study of T cell changes during pregnancy in multiple sclerosis. V dropped 1 base and J dropped 2; count of bases not matched to a gene: 6. Germline loops: CDR1 SGHKS, CDR2 YYEKEE (reference sequence). The CDR3 contains 15 residues. Method: immunoSEQ multiplex PCR; TCRdb's copy keeps in-frame clones and lacks some. The table records 60,000 to 65,000 clones, approximately 90% of them present only once. This chain links TRBV5-5 with TRBJ2-7; 7 nucleotides align to TRBD2. The material sequenced was peripheral blood, taken in the second trimester of pregnancy. The sequence was obtained from a female donor in good health, enrolled as a control in a pregnancy study. The DNA of the CDR3 is TGTGCCAGCAGCTTGTACGGGGGACTACCCTACGAGCAGTACTTC. Translation gives CASSLYGGLPYEQYF.